The 5 T cell receptor beta chains below come from one sample, sequenced in a study of T cell clonotyping in hematopoietic cell transplantation. Some clones are missing from TCRdb's copy, which holds only in-frame ones; the method was immunoSEQ multiplex PCR. The data contain about 41,000 clones, roughly 96% of them seen just once; the ten biggest clones take up roughly 0.9%. Material for sequencing was peripheral blood mononuclear cells. The receptors originated from a man aged 30 to 45 in good health. Some clones in this sample may be carry-over from other donors' samples.

This rearrangement joins TRBV6-4 to TRBJ2-2; D unresolved. Germline V gene data show CDR1 as MRHNA and CDR2 as SNTAGT. The CDR3 is made up of 16 amino acids. Deletions cut 6 bases from V and 1 base from J, with 15 bases between. DNA of the CDR3: TGTGCCAGCAGAGGCAGCTCTCTCGTGAACACCGGGGAGCTGTTTTTT. Protein: CASRGSSLVNTGELFF.

The V call is TRBV7-2, the J call TRBJ1-5; 8 bases agree with TRBD1. The J segment lost 9 bases and the V segment lost 5 bases, leaving 6 bases of the junction unmatched. This CDR3 region has 13 residues. The V gene's germline CDR1 is SGHTA and CDR2 FQGNSA. The CDR3 reads CASSKDREWPQHF. In nucleotides, the CDR3 is TGTGCCAGCAGCAAGGACAGGGAGTGGCCCCAGCATTTT.

The chain couples TRBV9 to TRBJ2-2; 11 positions match TRBD1. Losses at the gene ends were 1 base for V and 6 bases for J; bases not matched to a gene: 5. Germline values: CDR1 SGDLS, CDR2 YYNGEE. There are 16 residues in the CDR3. The CDR3 region is CASSVRWGQGAGELFF. In nucleotides, the CDR3 is TGTGCCAGCAGCGTACGATGGGGACAGGGGGCCGGGGAGCTGTTTTTT.

This chain connects TRBV18 to TRBJ1-3; D might be TRBD1 (5 bases). The CDR3 covers 16 residues. Trimming took 3 bases from V and 8 from J, leaving 20 bases between them. The germline V gene has CDR1 KGHSH and CDR2 LQKENI. CDR3 protein: CASSPGRTREGYTIYF. As DNA, the CDR3 is TGTGCCAGCTCACCGGGACGGACCCGAGAAGGGTACACCATATATTTT.

This chain connects TRBV2 to TRBJ2-1; 7 nucleotides match TRBD2. The ends lost 6 bases at V and 14 bases at J; junction bases unmatched: 10. The CDR3 sequence is 12 residues long. Germline V gene data show CDR1 as SNHLY and CDR2 as FYNNEI. This CDR3 is CASRGLIWLEFF. In DNA form, the CDR3 reads TGTGCCAGCAGGGGACTAATCTGGTTGGAGTTCTTC.